This entry lists 12 T cell receptor beta chains sequenced from one sample in a study of spatial heterogeneity in lung cancer (dated by TCRdb to between 2019 and 2020). Library preparation employed 5' RACE. Sequencing used a NextSeq 500. The public reads were run again by TCRdb, first through fastp at Q25 and then through MiXCR, and only productive beta chains were kept. CDR3 protein sequences are deduplicated, and each keeps its most common genes and DNA. This sample has more than 95,000 distinct CDR3 sequences in its table, and over 9% of those were observed once. Approximately 16% of the sample is held by the ten biggest clonotypes. In the paper's terms, the time point label means: blood at routine non-recurrence follow-up after resection. Without any cell sorting, TCR sequencing was performed on whole RNA extracted either from tumor and nontumor lung tissue or from cryopreserved PBMC samples. The sequencing here drew on PBMCs, taken at follow-up. These receptors were obtained from a male donor with early-stage non-small cell lung cancer.

This clonotype has a count of ten or more. The chain recombines TRBV3-1 with TRBJ1-2, with D possibly matching TRBD1 (6 bases). The length of the CDR3 is 16 residues. Germline V gives CDR1 LGHDT, CDR2 YNNKEL (reference sequence). The ends were cut back, 4 bases at V and 6 bases at J, with 21 bases in the middle. The CDR3 region has the DNA TGTGCCAGCAGCCCCTTCTCTGGGGGCGCCTTGGATGGCTACACCTTC. Amino acid sequence: CASSPFSGGALDGYTF.

This clonotype has only a few counts. The rearrangement uses TRBV2 and TRBJ2-5; D not resolved. Between the trimmed V and J ends, which lost 4 bases and 1 base, there was a span of 10 bases. The germline CDR1 and CDR2 sequences are SNHLY and FYNNEI. This CDR3 spans 14 amino acids. CDR3 protein: CASSASALQETQYF. The DNA for the CDR3 is TGTGCCAGCAGTGCCAGCGCCCTCCAAGAGACCCAGTACTTC.

The CDR3 is CASSFRTGRWNIQYF. DNA of the CDR3: TGTGCCAGCAGCTTTAGGACAGGGCGCTGGAACATTCAGTACTTC. The rearrangement uses TRBV28 and TRBJ2-4; 8 bases map to TRBD1. Trimming took 6 bases from V and 7 from J; bases not matched to a gene: 11. Germline CDR1 and CDR2: MDHEN and SYDVKM. The CDR3 consists of 15 residues.

This clonotype was observed many times. The chain employs TRBV7-2 and TRBJ2-7, with 8 bases that match TRBD1. The germline V gene has CDR1 SGHTA and CDR2 FQGNSA. Unmatched junction bases numbered 4, after V lost 2 bases and J lost 7 bases. CDR3 length equals 13 residues. CDR3 in amino acids: CASSLRDRPEQYF. CDR3 coding DNA: TGTGCCAGCAGCTTACGGGACAGGCCAGAGCAGTACTTC.

This chain connects TRBV7-2 to TRBJ1-2; D remains ambiguous. The CDR3 has 12 residues. V was cut by 5 bases and J by 7 bases, with 11 bases left in between. The germline V gene encodes CDR1 SGHTA and CDR2 FQGNSA. The DNA of the CDR3 is TGTGCCAGCAGCCCGGCAGGATCTGGCTACACCTTC. Encoded protein: CASSPAGSGYTF.

V gene TRBV29-1 combines with J gene TRBJ2-1; the D call may be TRBD1 or TRBD2 (5 bases each). This CDR3 contains 15 residues. V was clipped by 2 bases and J by 0 bases, with 11 bases between them. Germline V gene lookup returns CDR1 SQVTM and CDR2 ANQGSEA. CDR3 residues: CSVERGRSSYNEQFF. The CDR3 DNA is TGCAGCGTTGAAAGGGGACGGAGCTCCTACAATGAGCAGTTCTTC.

In this sample, this clonotype turned up once. The chain carries TRBV15 and TRBJ2-1, with 7 bases fitting TRBD1. CDR1 and CDR2 from the germline V gene are LNHNV and YYDKDF (reference sequence). V dropped 5 bases and J dropped 13; count of bases not matched to a gene: 14. The CDR3 runs 14 residues. This chain's CDR3 is CATSHRTGLNLQFF. The CDR3 nucleotides read TGTGCCACCAGCCACCGGACAGGCCTCAACCTCCAGTTCTTC.

This clonotype was found many times. J is TRBJ2-2 and V is TRBV20-1; 10 bases map to TRBD2. This CDR3 has 14 residues. Trimming cost V 0 bases and J 7 bases; bases outside gene matches: 2. CDR1 is DFQATT, CDR2 SNEGSKA, per germline (reference sequence). The CDR3 protein is CSARDASGSGELFF. CDR3 in DNA: TGCAGTGCTAGAGATGCTAGCGGGAGCGGGGAGCTGTTTTTT.

J is TRBJ1-2 and V is TRBV5-1; possibly TRBD1 for D (6 bases). Deletions cut 0 bases from V and 6 bases from J, with 12 bases between. The CDR3 totals 14 residues. Germline V gene lookup returns CDR1 SGHRS and CDR2 YFSETQ. This CDR3 is CASSLDFQGNGYTF. DNA of the CDR3: TGCGCCAGCAGCTTGGATTTCCAGGGGAATGGCTACACCTTC.

In DNA form, the CDR3 reads TGTGCCAGCAGTATCGCCGGGACAGGGATTTACGAGCAGTACTTC. It is translated as CASSIAGTGIYEQYF. The rearrangement joins TRBV28 to TRBJ2-7, with 9 nucleotides matching TRBD1. The V gene's germline CDR1 is MDHEN and CDR2 SYDVKM. The CDR3 sequence is 15 residues long. V lost 5 bases, J lost 4 bases, and 9 bases stayed unmatched.

The chain has TRBV7-3 and TRBJ2-2; TRBD1 might be the D (5 bases). Germline-derived CDR1 and CDR2 are SGHTA and FQGTGA. The V gene lost 4 bases and the J gene lost 5 bases, with 20 bases spanning the gap. This CDR3 contains 17 residues. The DNA of the CDR3 is TGTGCCAGCAGCTCTAGGGTCTCGACAGCGAGTACCGGGGAGCTGTTTTTT. This translates into CASSSRVSTASTGELFF.

At least ten counts were recorded for this clonotype. This chain connects TRBV10-3 to TRBJ2-1; tentatively, D is TRBD2 (5 bases). Germline assignment: CDR1 ENHRY and CDR2 SYGVKD. V was cut by 4 bases and J by 8 bases, with 6 bases left in between. The CDR3 contains 11 residues. This CDR3 reads CAISAEDEQFF. In nucleotides, the CDR3 is TGTGCCATCAGTGCGGAGGATGAGCAGTTCTTC.